This TCR beta chain was sequenced in a study of shared clonotypes between healthy human individuals. TCRdb keeps only in-frame clones here, not all; method: immunoSEQ multiplex PCR. The sample carries about 2.1 million clones, over 85% recorded once. A word on this clone: Its matching antigen is unknown.

The V and J ends lost 4 bases and 7 bases, in that order; junction bases with no gene match: 10. Germline CDR1 and CDR2: SGHKS and YYEKEE (reference sequence). CDR3 size: 15 residues. Overall study findings and caveats: Donor clonotype sharing was expected to depend on sequencing depth.

CD8 cells classed as naive were CD45RO-negative and positively selected for CCR7, excluding terminally differentiated effector memory CD45RA+ cells. Free of recent acute infections or vaccinations, the donors were healthy HIV-negative adults. This sequence originates from a man between 18 and 35 years old in good health. Some clones in this sample may be carry-over from other donors' samples. This chain uses TRBV5-5 with TRBJ1-4, with 7 bases that match TRBD1. Sequenced sample: naive CD8+ T cells from PBMCs. CDR3 in amino acids: CASSRETGRVEKLFF. The CDR3 nucleotides read TGTGCCAGCAGCCGTGAGACAGGGAGGGTTGAAAAACTGTTTTTT.